This T cell receptor beta chain came from a study of CDR3 diversity in severe acne. MiXCR was run by TCRdb on the PCR reads, yielding one entry per CDR3 protein. The table includes tens of thousands of distinct CDR3 sequences, about half detected once. Germline V gene sequence: CDR1 SGDLS, CDR2 YYNGEE. Trimming took off 4 bases at V and 5 bases at J, with 15 bases between the two ends. This CDR3 region has 15 residues. This receptor was obtained from a male donor with severe acne vulgaris. The rearrangement uses TRBV9 and TRBJ2-2; D is possibly TRBD1 (6 bases). Sequencing was performed on blood. The CDR3 spells CASSPRTESTGELFF. The CDR3 nucleotides read TGTGCCAGCAGCCCGCGGACAGAGAGTACCGGGGAGCTGTTTTTT.